This note documents a single TCR beta chain sequence. Its target is not known. This may be a read error, as it is one base from a much larger clone. The data originate from a study of blood T cells in healthy people across ages. Whole-study findings and limits: Observed TCR beta diversity showed a strong correlation with the percentage of naive T cells as measured by flow cytometry. Any conclusive comparison of naive versus antigen-experienced cells was prevented by using unsorted PBMCs.

Sample-barcoded 5' priming and a J-beta primer mix drove a second PCR of roughly 7 to 11 cycles. CDR3-containing paired-end reads numbered at least 3 million in each sample. TCRdb analysed the 5' RACE reads with MiXCR anew, one entry per CDR3 protein. The table shows 1.5 million to 2 million distinct CDR3 sequences, with 40% to 55% occurring only once. V was clipped by 4 bases and J by 3 bases; unmatched bases: 3. The CDR3 is 13 residues long. Germline CDR1 is SGHRS and CDR2 is YFSETQ. The receptor was isolated from a woman aged 35 to 49 in good health. This rearrangement joins TRBV5-1 to TRBJ2-5; 7 bases map to TRBD2. Sequenced input: blood. The CDR3 region is CASSRGEKETQYF. The DNA of the CDR3 is TGCGCCAGCAGCCGGGGGGAGAAAGAGACCCAGTACTTC.